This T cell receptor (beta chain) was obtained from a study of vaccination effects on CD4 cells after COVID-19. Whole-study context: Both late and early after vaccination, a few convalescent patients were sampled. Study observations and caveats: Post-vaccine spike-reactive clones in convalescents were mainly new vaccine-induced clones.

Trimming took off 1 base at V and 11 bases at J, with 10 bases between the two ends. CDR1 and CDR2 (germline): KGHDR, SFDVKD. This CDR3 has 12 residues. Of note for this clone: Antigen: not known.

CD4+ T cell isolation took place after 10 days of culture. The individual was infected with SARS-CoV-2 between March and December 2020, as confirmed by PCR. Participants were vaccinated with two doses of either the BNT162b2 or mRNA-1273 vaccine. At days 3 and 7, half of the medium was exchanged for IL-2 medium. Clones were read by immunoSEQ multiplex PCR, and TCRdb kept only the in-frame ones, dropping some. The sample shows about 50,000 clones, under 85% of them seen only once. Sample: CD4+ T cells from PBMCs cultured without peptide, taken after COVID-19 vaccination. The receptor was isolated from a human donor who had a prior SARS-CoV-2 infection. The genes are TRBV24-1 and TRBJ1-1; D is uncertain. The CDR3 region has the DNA TGTGCCACCAGTGATTTTCAAGGCAGGGCTTTCTTT. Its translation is CATSDFQGRAFF.